This T cell receptor beta chain was observed in a study of blood T cell repertoires in COVID-19. Study at large: From T cells, B-cell-depleted T cells, or PBMCs came the material, which was cDNA or gDNA.

The data were produced by immunoSEQ multiplex PCR, yet TCRdb's version contains in-frame clones alone and is incomplete. The sample includes approximately 63,000 clones, around 88% of them seen just once. Trimming took off 1 base at V and 6 bases at J, with 7 bases between the two ends. The germline V gene encodes CDR1 SGHAT and CDR2 FQDESV (reference sequence). The CDR3 covers 12 residues. This receptor was identified in a woman aged 80 or over with active COVID-19. The source material was peripheral blood. V usage is TRBV11-1 and J usage is TRBJ2-7, with a possible D match to TRBD2 (6 bases). This CDR3 reads CASSLGRAEQYF. The CDR3 DNA follows: TGTGCCAGCAGCTTAGGGAGGGCCGAGCAGTACTTC. Supplemented by reference TRBV11-1 and TRBJ2-7, the full variable domain reads EAEVAQSPRYKITEKSQAVAFWCDPISGHATLYWYRQILGQGPELLVQFQDESVVDDSQLPKDRFSAERLKGVDSTLKIQPAELGDSAMYLCASSLGRAEQYFGPGTRLTVT.